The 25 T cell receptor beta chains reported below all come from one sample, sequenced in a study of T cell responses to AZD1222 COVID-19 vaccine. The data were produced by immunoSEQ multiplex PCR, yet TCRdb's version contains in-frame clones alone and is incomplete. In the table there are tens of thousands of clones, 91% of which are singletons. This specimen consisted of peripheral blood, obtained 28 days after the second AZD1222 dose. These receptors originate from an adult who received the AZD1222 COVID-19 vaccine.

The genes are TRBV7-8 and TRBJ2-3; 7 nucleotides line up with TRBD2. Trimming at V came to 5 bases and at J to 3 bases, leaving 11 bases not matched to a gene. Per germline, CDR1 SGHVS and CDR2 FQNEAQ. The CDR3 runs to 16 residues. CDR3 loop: CASSPGRGVVTDTQYF. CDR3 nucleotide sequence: TGTGCCAGCAGCCCAGGGAGGGGTGTGGTAACAGATACGCAGTATTTT.

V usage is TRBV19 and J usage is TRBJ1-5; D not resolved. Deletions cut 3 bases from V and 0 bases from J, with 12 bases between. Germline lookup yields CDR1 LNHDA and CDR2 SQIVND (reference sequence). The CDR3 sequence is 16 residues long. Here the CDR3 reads CASSMGGGYSNQPQHF. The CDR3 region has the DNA TGTGCCAGTAGTATGGGAGGAGGGTATAGCAATCAGCCCCAGCATTTT. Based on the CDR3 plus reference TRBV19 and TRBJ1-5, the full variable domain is DGGITQSPKYLFRKEGQNVTLSCEQNLNHDAMYWYRQDPGQGLRLIYYSQIVNDFQKGDIAEGYSVSREKKESFPLTVTSAQKNPTAFYLCASSMGGGYSNQPQHFGDGTRLSIL.

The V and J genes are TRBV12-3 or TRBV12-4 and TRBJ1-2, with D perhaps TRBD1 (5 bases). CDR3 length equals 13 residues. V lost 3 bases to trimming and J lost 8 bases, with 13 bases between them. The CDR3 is CASSLGVGKGYTF. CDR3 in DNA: TGTGCCAGCAGTTTGGGGGTCGGGAAGGGCTACACCTTC.

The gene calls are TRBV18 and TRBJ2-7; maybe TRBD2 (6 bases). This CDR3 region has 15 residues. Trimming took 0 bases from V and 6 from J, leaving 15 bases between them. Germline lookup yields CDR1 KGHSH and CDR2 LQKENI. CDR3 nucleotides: TGTGCCAGCTCACCACCGACCCAGATCGGGAGCGAGCAGTACTTC. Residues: CASSPPTQIGSEQYF. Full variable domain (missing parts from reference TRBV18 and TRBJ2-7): NAGVMQNPRHLVRRRGQEARLRCSPMKGHSHVYWYRQLPEEGLKFMVYLQKENIIDESGMPKERFSAEFPKEGPSILRIQQVVRGDSAAYFCASSPPTQIGSEQYFGPGTRLTVT.

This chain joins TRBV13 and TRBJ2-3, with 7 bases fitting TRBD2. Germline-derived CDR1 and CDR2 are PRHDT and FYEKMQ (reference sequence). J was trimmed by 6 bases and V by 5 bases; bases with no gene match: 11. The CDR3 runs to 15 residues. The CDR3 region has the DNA TGTGCCAGCAGCCCAACGGGACTATCTATGGATACGCAGTATTTT. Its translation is CASSPTGLSMDTQYF.

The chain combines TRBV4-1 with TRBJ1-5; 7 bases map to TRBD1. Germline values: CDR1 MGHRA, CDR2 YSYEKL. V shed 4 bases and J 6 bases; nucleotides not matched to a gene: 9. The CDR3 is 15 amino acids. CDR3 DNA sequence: TGCGCCAGCAGCCGAACAGGGGTTACAGGTCAGCCCCAGCATTTT. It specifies CASSRTGVTGQPQHF.

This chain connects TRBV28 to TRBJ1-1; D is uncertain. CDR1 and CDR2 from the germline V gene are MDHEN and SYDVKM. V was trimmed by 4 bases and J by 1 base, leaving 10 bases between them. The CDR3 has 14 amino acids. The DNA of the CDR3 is TGTGCCAGCAGTTCCGCGGGGAGGAACACTGAAGCTTTCTTT. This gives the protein CASSSAGRNTEAFF.

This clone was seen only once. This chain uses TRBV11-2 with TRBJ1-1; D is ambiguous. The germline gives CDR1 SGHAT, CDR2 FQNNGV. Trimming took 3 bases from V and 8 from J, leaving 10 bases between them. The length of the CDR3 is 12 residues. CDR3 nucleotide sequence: TGTGCCAGCAGCTTGAACGCCGCCGAAGCTTTCTTT. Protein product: CASSLNAAEAFF.

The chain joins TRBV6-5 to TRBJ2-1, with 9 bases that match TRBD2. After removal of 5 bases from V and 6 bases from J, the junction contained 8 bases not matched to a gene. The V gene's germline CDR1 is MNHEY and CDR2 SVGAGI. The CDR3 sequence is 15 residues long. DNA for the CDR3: TGTGCCAGCAGTCGCGGGGGAGCGGGAGGCAATGAGCAGTTCTTC. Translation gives CASSRGGAGGNEQFF.

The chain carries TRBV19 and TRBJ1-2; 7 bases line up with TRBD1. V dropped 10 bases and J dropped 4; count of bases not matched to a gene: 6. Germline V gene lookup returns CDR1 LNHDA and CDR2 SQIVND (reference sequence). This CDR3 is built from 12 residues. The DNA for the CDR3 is TGTGCCACGTCGGGACAGACCTATGGCTACACCTTC. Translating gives CATSGQTYGYTF.

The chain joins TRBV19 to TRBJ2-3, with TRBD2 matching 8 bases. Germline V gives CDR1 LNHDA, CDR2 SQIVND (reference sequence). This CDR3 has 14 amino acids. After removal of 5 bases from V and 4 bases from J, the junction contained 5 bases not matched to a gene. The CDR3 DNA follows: TGTGCCAGTAGTTACGGACTAGCCTCAGATACGCAGTATTTT. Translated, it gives CASSYGLASDTQYF. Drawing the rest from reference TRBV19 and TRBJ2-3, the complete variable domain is DGGITQSPKYLFRKEGQNVTLSCEQNLNHDAMYWYRQDPGQGLRLIYYSQIVNDFQKGDIAEGYSVSREKKESFPLTVTSAQKNPTAFYLCASSYGLASDTQYFGPGTRLTVL.

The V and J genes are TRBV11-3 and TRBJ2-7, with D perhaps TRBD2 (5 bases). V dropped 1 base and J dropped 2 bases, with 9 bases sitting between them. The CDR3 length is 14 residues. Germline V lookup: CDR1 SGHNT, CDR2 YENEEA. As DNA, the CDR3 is TGTGCCAGCAGCTTAGGAGGGAGCCCCTACGAGCAGTACTTC. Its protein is CASSLGGSPYEQYF.

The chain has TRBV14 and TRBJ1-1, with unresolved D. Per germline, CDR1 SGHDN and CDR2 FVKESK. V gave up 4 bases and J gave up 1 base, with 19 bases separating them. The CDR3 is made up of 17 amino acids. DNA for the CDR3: TGTGCCAGCAGCCGCCTCCTGCCAGGAGATAGGAACACTGAAGCTTTCTTT. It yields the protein CASSRLLPGDRNTEAFF.

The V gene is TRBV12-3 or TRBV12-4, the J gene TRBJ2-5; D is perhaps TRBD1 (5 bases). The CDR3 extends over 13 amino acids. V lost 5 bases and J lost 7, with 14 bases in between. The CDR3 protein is CASSRNRQGTQYF. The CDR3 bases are TGTGCCAGCAGTCGGAACAGGCAGGGGACCCAGTACTTC.

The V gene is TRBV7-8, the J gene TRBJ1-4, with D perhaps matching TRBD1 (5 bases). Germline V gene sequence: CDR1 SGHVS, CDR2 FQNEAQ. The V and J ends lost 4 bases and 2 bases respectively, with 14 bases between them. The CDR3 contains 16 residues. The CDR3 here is CASSYFRGATNEKLFF. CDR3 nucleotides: TGTGCCAGCAGCTACTTCCGCGGGGCGACTAATGAAAAACTGTTTTTT. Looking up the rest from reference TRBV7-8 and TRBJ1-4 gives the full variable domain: GAGVSQSPRYKVAKRGQDVALRCDPISGHVSLFWYQQALGQGPEFLTYFQNEAQLDKSGLPSDRFFAERPEGSVSTLKIQRTQQEDSAVYLCASSYFRGATNEKLFFGSGTQLSVL.

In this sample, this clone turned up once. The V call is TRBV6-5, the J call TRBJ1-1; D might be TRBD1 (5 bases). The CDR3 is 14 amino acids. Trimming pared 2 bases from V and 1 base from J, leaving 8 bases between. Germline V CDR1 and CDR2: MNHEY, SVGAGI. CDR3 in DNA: TGTGCCAGCAGTTACGAGGGGAGGAACACTGAAGCTTTCTTT. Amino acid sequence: CASSYEGRNTEAFF.

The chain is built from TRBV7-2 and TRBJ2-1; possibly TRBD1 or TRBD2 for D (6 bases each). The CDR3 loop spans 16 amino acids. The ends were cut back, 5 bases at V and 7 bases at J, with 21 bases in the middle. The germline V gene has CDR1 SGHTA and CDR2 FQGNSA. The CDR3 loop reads CASSPQLGGGSNEQFF. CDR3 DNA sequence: TGTGCCAGCAGCCCCCAGCTCGGAGGGGGTTCAAATGAGCAGTTCTTC.

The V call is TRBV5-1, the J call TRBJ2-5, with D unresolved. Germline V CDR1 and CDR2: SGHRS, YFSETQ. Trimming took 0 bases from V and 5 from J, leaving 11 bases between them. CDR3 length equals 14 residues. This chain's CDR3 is CASSLASSWETQYF. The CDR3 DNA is TGCGCCAGCAGCTTGGCCAGTTCGTGGGAGACCCAGTACTTC.

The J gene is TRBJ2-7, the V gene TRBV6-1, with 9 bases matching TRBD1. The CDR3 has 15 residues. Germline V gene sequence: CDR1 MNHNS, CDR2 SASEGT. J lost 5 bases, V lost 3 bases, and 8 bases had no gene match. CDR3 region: CASSDPRDRDDEQYF. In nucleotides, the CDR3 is TGTGCCAGCAGTGACCCCCGGGACAGGGACGACGAGCAGTACTTC.

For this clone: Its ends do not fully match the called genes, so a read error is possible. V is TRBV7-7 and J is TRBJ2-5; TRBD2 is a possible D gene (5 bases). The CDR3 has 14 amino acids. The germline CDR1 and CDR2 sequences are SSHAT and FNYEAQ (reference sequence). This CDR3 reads CASSLGPGRETQYF. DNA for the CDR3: TGTGCTAGCAGCTTAGGTCCGGGAAGGGAGACCCAGTACTTC.

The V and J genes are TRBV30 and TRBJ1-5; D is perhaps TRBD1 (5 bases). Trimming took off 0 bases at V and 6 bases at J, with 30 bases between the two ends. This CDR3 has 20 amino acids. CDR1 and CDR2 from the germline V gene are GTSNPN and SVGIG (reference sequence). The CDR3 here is CAWSVTRLLGTYGQAQPQHF. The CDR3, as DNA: TGTGCCTGGAGTGTGACGAGATTGCTCGGGACTTACGGTCAGGCTCAGCCCCAGCATTTT.

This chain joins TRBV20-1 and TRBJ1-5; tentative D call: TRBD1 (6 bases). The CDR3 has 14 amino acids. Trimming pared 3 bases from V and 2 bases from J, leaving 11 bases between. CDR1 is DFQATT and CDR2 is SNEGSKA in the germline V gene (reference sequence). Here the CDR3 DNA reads TGCAGTGCTAGTCGGGGGGCGGGCAATCAGCCCCAGCATTTT. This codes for CSASRGAGNQPQHF.

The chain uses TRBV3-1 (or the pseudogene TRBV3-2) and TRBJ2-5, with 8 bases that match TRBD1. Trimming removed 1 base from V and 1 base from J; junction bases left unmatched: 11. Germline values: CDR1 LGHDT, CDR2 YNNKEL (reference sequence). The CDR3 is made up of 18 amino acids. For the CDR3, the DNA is TGTGCCAGCAGCCAAGTCCGAGGAAGGGACAGGTCCCAAGAGACCCAGTACTTC. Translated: CASSQVRGRDRSQETQYF.

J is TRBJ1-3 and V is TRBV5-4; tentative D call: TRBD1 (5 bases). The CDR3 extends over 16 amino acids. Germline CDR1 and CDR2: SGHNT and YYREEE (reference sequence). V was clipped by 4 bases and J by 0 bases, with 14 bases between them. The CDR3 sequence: CASSPTVPSSGNTIYF. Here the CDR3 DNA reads TGTGCCAGCAGCCCGACAGTGCCAAGCTCTGGAAACACCATATATTTT.

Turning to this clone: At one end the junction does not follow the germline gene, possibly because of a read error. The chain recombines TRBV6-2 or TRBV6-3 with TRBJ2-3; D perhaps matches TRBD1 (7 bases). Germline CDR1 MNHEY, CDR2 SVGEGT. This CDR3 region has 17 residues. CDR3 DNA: TGTGCCAGCAGTAGGCCCCAGGAGCAGGGGGGCACAGGTACGCAGTATTTT. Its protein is CASSRPQEQGGTGTQYF.